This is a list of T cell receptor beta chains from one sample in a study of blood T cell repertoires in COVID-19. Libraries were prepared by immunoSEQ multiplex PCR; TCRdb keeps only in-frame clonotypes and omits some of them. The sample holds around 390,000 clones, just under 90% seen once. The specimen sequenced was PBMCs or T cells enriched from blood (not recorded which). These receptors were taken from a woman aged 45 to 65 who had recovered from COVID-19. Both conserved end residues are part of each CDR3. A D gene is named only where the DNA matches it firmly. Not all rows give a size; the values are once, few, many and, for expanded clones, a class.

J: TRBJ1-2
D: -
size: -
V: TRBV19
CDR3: CASSIKQGFSGYTF
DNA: TGTGCCAGTAGTATAAAGCAGGGTTTTTCTGGCTACACCTTC

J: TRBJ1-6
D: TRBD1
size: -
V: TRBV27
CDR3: CASNPQGSNSPLHF
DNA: TGTGCCAGCAATCCACAGGGGTCTAATTCACCCCTCCACTTT

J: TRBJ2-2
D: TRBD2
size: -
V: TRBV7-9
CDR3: CASSFPQRGGPPGELFF
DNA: TGTGCCAGCAGCTTCCCCCAGCGGGGGGGCCCTCCCGGGGAGCTGTTTTTT

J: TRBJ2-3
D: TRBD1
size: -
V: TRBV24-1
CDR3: CATSEPGTGDTQYF
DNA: TGTGCCACCAGTGAACCCGGGACAGGGGATACGCAGTATTTT

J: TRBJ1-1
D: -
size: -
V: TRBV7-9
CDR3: CASRSWARGGNTEAFF
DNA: TGTGCCAGCAGATCCTGGGCTCGGGGTGGGAACACTGAAGCTTTCTTT

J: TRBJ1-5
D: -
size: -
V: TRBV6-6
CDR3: CASSSPAGRSNQPQHF
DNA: TGTGCCAGCAGTTCCCCGGCGGGGAGAAGCAATCAGCCCCAGCATTTT

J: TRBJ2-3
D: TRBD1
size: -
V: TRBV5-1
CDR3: CASSVPTFGTVITDTQYF
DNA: TGCGCCAGCAGCGTTCCCACGTTCGGGACAGTAATTACAGATACGCAGTATTTT

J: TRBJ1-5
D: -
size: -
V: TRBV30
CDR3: CAWNGHGNQPQHF
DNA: TGTGCCTGGAACGGACACGGCAATCAGCCCCAGCATTTT

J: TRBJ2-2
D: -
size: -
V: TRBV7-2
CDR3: CASSPQGLNTGELFF
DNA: TGTGCCAGCAGCCCGCAGGGGTTGAACACCGGGGAGCTGTTTTTT

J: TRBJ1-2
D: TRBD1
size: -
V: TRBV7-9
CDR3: CASSPTNRGNYGYTF
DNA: TGTGCCAGCAGCCCAACCAACAGGGGCAACTATGGCTACACCTTC

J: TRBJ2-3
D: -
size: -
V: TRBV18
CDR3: CASSPQGQPLADTQYF
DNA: TGTGCCAGCTCACCTCAGGGACAACCGTTGGCGGATACGCAGTATTTT

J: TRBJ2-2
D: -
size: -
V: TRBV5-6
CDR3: CASRNGRGLTTGELFF
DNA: TGTGCCAGCAGAAATGGGCGGGGTCTTACCACCGGGGAGCTGTTTTTT

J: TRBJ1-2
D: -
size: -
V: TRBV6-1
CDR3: CASSAGDYAVFPDYGYTF
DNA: TGTGCCAGCAGTGCAGGGGACTACGCGGTCTTTCCAGACTATGGCTACACCTTC

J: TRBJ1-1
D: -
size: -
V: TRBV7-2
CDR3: CASSLVGAGSAGGNTEAFF
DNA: TGTGCCAGCAGCTTAGTAGGTGCAGGGTCTGCTGGCGGGAACACTGAAGCTTTCTTT

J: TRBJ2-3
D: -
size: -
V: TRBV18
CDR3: CASSPRPGSTDTQYF
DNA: TGTGCCAGCTCACCACGTCCGGGGAGCACAGATACGCAGTATTTT

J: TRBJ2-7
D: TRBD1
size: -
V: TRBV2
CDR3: CASRERRTGSIEQYF
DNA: TGTGCCAGCAGGGAAAGGAGGACAGGGAGTATCGAGCAGTACTTC

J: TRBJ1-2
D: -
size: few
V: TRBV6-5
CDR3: CASSTALYGYTF
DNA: TGTGCCAGCTCGACAGCTCTCTATGGCTACACCTTC

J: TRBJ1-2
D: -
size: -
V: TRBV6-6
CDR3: CASSDQGNGYTF
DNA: TGTGCCAGCAGTGACCAGGGTAATGGCTACACCTTC

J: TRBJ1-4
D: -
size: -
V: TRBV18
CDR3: CASSSRGSVATNEKLFF
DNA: TGTGCCAGCTCGAGTAGGGGATCGGTTGCGACTAATGAAAAACTGTTTTTT

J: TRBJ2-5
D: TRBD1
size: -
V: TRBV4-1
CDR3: CASSQVDRAKETQYF
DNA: TGCGCCAGCAGCCAAGTGGACAGGGCGAAAGAGACCCAGTACTTC

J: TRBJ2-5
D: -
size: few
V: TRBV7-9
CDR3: CASSLGGWGLETQYF
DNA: TGTGCCAGCAGCTTAGGGGGATGGGGGCTGGAGACCCAGTACTTC

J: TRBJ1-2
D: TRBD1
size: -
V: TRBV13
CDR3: CASSREATIQGAKGGYTF
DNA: TGTGCCAGCAGTCGGGAAGCGACAATCCAGGGGGCTAAAGGTGGCTACACCTTC

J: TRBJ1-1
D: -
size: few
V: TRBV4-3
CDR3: CASSQLQGMNTEAFF
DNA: TGCGCCAGCAGCCAGTTACAGGGTATGAACACTGAAGCTTTCTTT

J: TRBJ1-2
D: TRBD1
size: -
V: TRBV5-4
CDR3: CASSRPGTTGDHGYTF
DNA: TGTGCCAGCAGCCGACCAGGGACCACAGGGGACCATGGCTACACCTTC

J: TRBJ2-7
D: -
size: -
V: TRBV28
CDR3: CASSSPSVVSSYEQYF
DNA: TGTGCCAGCAGTTCCCCCTCGGTAGTGAGCTCCTACGAGCAGTACTTC

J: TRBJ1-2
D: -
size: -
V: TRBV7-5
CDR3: CARSLGLLNYGYTF
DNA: TGTGCCAGAAGCTTAGGTCTACTTAACTATGGCTACACCTTC

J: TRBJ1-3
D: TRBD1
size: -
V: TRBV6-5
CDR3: CASSSLGQGGNTIYF
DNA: TGTGCCAGCAGTTCCCTAGGACAGGGAGGAAACACCATATATTTT

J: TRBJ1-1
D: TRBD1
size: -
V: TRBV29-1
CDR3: CSVRQGSETEAFF
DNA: TGCAGCGTTAGACAGGGGAGCGAGACTGAAGCTTTCTTT

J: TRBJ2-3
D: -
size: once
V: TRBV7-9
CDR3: CASSLMRGSVDTQYF
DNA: TGTGCCAGCAGCTTGATGAGGGGGTCAGTCGATACGCAGTATTTT

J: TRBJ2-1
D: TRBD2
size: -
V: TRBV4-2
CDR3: CASRTSGGGNEQFF
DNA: TGTGCCAGCCGGACTAGCGGGGGGGGTAATGAGCAGTTCTTC

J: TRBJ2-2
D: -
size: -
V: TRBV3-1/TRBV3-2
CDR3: CASSQGPEVVGVNTGELFF
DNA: TGTGCCAGCAGCCAAGGTCCCGAGGTGGTAGGGGTAAACACCGGGGAGCTGTTTTTT

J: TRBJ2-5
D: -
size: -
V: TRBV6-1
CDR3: CASSDTHSPQETQYF
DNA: TGTGCCAGCAGTGATACGCACAGTCCCCAAGAGACCCAGTACTTC

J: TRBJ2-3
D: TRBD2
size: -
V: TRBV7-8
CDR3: CASSLGASGGSDTQYF
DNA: TGTGCCAGCAGCTTAGGGGCTAGCGGGGGCTCAGATACGCAGTATTTT

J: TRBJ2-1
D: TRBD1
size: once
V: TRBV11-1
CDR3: CASRRDRGVSEQFF
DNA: TGTGCCAGCAGGCGTGACAGGGGGGTCAGTGAGCAGTTCTTC

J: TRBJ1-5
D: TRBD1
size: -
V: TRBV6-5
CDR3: CASSQGTVNQPQHF
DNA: TGTGCCAGCAGCCAAGGGACAGTCAATCAGCCCCAGCATTTT